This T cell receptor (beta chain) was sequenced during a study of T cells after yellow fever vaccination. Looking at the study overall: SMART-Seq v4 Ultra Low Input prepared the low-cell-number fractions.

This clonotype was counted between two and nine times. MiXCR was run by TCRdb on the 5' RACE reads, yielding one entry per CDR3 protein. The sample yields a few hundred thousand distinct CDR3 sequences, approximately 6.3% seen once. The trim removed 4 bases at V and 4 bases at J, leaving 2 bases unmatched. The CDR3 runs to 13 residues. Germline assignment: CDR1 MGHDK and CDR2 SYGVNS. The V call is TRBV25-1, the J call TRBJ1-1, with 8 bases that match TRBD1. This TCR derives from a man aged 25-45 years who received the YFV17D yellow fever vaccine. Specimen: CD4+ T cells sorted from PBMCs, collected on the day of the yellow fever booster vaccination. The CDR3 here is CASSGTGGTEAFF. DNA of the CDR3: TGTGCCAGCAGTGGAACAGGGGGCACTGAAGCTTTCTTT.